These 14 T cell receptor beta chains came from one sample sequenced in a study of molecular identifiers for immune sequencing clone quantification. TCRdb reprocessed the PCR reads via MiXCR and lists one record per CDR3 protein. Of 490,000 or so distinct CDR3 sequences detected, about a quarter appear once; the ten largest clones hold roughly 0.79%. The specimen was naive CD8+ T cells from blood, with Jurkat cell RNA spiked in. Subset of the sample: FACS-sorted CD8+CD4-CCR7+CD45RA+ naive T cells. The receptors come from a human donor in good health. Some libraries in this study had Jurkat cell RNA spiked in.

This clonotype was observed many times. The chain combines TRBV7-9 with TRBJ2-4; D is unresolved. CDR1 is SEHNR and CDR2 is FQNEAQ in the germline V gene (reference sequence). CDR3 length equals 16 residues. Deletions cut 4 bases from V and 1 base from J, with 14 bases between. The CDR3: CASSSPVRQAKNIQYF. CDR3 coding DNA: TGTGCCAGCAGCTCACCGGTCCGGCAGGCCAAAAACATTCAGTACTTC.

This clonotype was seen a few times. This rearrangement joins TRBV20-1 to TRBJ2-7, with 7 bases matching TRBD2. Per germline, CDR1 DFQATT and CDR2 SNEGSKA (reference sequence). The CDR3 runs to 16 residues. J lost 4 bases, V lost 3 bases, and 15 bases had no gene match. The CDR3 DNA reads as TGCAGTGCTAGGGGCCCTAGCGGTTTGCCCCCATACGAGCAGTACTTC. Its protein is CSARGPSGLPPYEQYF.

The chain has TRBV6-5 and TRBJ2-3, with 9 bases that match TRBD1. Germline loops: CDR1 MNHEY, CDR2 SVGAGI. With V trimmed by 7 bases and J by 0 bases, 5 bases remained unmatched. This CDR3 is built from 15 residues. The CDR3 coding sequence is TGTGCCAGCACCCGGGACAGGGAAAGCACAGATACGCAGTATTTT. Translated: CASTRDRESTDTQYF.

This chain uses TRBV6-2 or TRBV6-3 with TRBJ2-7; 8 nucleotides match TRBD1. Germline CDR1 is MNHEY and CDR2 is SVGEGT. This CDR3 region has 14 residues. Trimming took 6 bases from V and 2 from J; bases not matched to a gene: 6. CDR3 residues: CASSRLDRAYEQYF. CDR3 nucleotides: TGTGCCAGCAGCCGCCTGGACAGGGCCTACGAGCAGTACTTC.

This clonotype appeared once. A much larger clone lies a single base off, so this may be a read error. Since no conserved phenylalanine or tryptophan closes the CDR3, a read error is the likely cause. The chain couples TRBV6-5 to TRBJ1-1, with D possibly being TRBD1 (5 bases). Trimming took off 4 bases at V and 5 bases at J, with 11 bases between the two ends. Germline CDR1 is MNHEY and CDR2 is SVGAGI. The CDR3 runs to 13 residues. Here the CDR3 reads CASSFVGGTEAFL. In nucleotides, the CDR3 is TGTGCCAGCAGTTTCGTCGGGGGGACTGAAGCTTTCCTT.

Concerning this clonotype: A much bigger clone sits one base away, suggesting this may be a read error. The chain uses TRBV3-1 and TRBJ1-5; 7 nucleotides line up with TRBD1. Trimming at V came to 1 base and at J to 9 bases, leaving 6 bases not matched to a gene. CDR1 and CDR2 from the germline V gene are LGHDT and YNNKEL (reference sequence). There are 14 residues in the CDR3. The CDR3 here is CASSQAQGEPPQHF. Written as DNA, the CDR3 is TGTGCCAGCAGCCAAGCTCAGGGGGAGCCGCCCCAGCATTTT.

Of note for this clonotype: A read error is possible here, since a much larger clone lies one base away. The V call is TRBV6-2 or TRBV6-3, the J call TRBJ2-7, with D unclear. Germline V lookup: CDR1 MNHEY, CDR2 SVGEGT. This CDR3 is built from 13 residues. The chain's CDR3 is CAISESNSHEQYF. CDR3 DNA: TGTGCCATCAGTGAGTCGAACAGTCACGAGCAGTACTTC.

The chain is built from TRBV12-3 or TRBV12-4 and TRBJ2-3; TRBD2 agrees at 10 bases. CDR3 length: 15 amino acids. The V segment lost 6 bases and the J segment 3 bases; nucleotides outside the gene matches: 6. This CDR3 reads CASSHRAGGTDTQYF. CDR3 DNA sequence: TGTGCCAGCAGCCACCGAGCGGGGGGGACAGATACGCAGTATTTT.

The genes are TRBV4-3 and TRBJ2-3; D could derive from TRBD1 or TRBD2 (5 bases each). CDR3 size: 17 residues. With 0 bases removed from V and 8 bases from J, the gap between germline ends came to 21 bases. Germline V lookup: CDR1 LGHNA, CDR2 YSLEER. CDR3 protein: CASSQDLEGPTAATQYF. The CDR3, as DNA: TGCGCCAGCAGCCAAGATCTTGAGGGGCCGACGGCAGCTACGCAGTATTTT.

This rearrangement joins TRBV3-1 to TRBJ1-5; the D is unclear. Per the germline V gene, CDR1 is LGHDT and CDR2 is YNNKEL (reference sequence). The length of the CDR3 is 13 residues. V was trimmed by 0 bases and J by 5 bases, leaving 5 bases between them. CDR3 amino acids: CASSQDLDQPQHF. The CDR3 DNA is TGTGCCAGCAGCCAAGATTTGGATCAGCCCCAGCATTTT.

This clonotype was detected ten times or more. This chain joins TRBV19 and TRBJ2-2, with D unresolved. V was pared by 2 bases and J by 7 bases, with 8 bases between. Germline V gene lookup returns CDR1 LNHDA and CDR2 SQIVND (reference sequence). The CDR3 consists of 13 residues. CDR3 residues: CASSISVGGELFF. The CDR3 DNA reads TGTGCCAGTAGTATATCCGTGGGCGGGGAGCTGTTTTTT.

The V and J genes are TRBV7-9 and TRBJ2-7; no reliable D call. CDR1 and CDR2 from the germline V gene are SEHNR and FQNEAQ (reference sequence). The CDR3 is 16 amino acids. Trimming stripped 5 bases from V and 1 base from J, with 18 bases between. CDR3 sequence reads: CASSRTFGQESYEQYF. In nucleotides, the CDR3 is TGTGCCAGCAGCCGTACCTTCGGGCAGGAATCCTACGAGCAGTACTTC.

This clonotype came up many times. The chain couples TRBV12-3 or TRBV12-4 to TRBJ2-7, with TRBD1 matching over 10 bases. After removal of 8 bases from V and 7 bases from J, the junction contained 11 bases not matched to a gene. The CDR3 is made up of 14 amino acids. The CDR3 sequence: CASEGPGQGNEQYF. The CDR3 bases are TGTGCCAGCGAGGGGCCGGGACAGGGGAATGAGCAGTACTTC.

Comment on this clonotype: A much bigger clone sits one base away, suggesting this may be a read error. The V gene is TRBV12-3 or TRBV12-4, the J gene TRBJ2-2; 10 nucleotides match TRBD1. The CDR3 totals 16 residues. CDR3 DNA sequence: TGTGCCAGCAGTTTCGGGGACAGGGGATACACCGGGGGGCTGTTTTTT. This sequence encodes CASSFGDRGYTGGLFF.